The 11 T cell receptor beta chains given below trace back to one sample, sequenced in a study of cytomegalovirus exposure and HLA in healthy donors. The protocol was immunoSEQ multiplex PCR, while the TCRdb copy is restricted to in-frame clones and leaves out a portion. Among 150,000 to 200,000 clones listed, roughly 81% were seen once. Sequencing was performed on PBMCs. Receptors originate from a woman in her thirties in good health and CMV-seronegative.

The CDR3 reads CSVSDSEAFF. In nucleotides, the CDR3 is TGCAGCGTTTCCGACAGTGAAGCTTTCTTT. V and J are TRBV29-1 and TRBJ1-1, with TRBD1 as a possible D gene (5 bases). V lost 5 bases and J 7 bases, leaving 8 bases between the germline ends. Germline V gene sequence: CDR1 SQVTM, CDR2 ANQGSEA. This CDR3 is built from 10 residues.

This clone occurred a few times. This sequence joins TRBV20-1 and TRBJ1-1; D remains ambiguous. This CDR3 comprises 8 residues. The V end lost 5 bases, the J end lost 8 bases, and 3 bases lay between the germline ends. The germline CDR1 and CDR2 sequences are DFQATT and SNEGSKA (reference sequence). The CDR3 sequence is CSAREAFF. CDR3 sequence (DNA): TGCAGTGCTCGGGAAGCTTTCTTT.

J is TRBJ1-5 and V is TRBV5-6; 9 bases agree with TRBD1. The J segment lost 2 bases and the V segment lost 4 bases, leaving 1 base of the junction unmatched. The CDR3 has 14 amino acids. CDR1 is SGHDT, CDR2 YYEEEE, per germline. The CDR3 DNA is TGTGCCAGCAGCCGGACAGGGGGCAATCAGCCCCAGCATTTT. This codes for CASSRTGGNQPQHF.

V is TRBV28 and J is TRBJ1-4, with 7 bases aligning to TRBD1. CDR3 length: 16 amino acids. CDR1 and CDR2 (germline): MDHEN, SYDVKM. Germline trimming cut 1 base from V and 11 bases from J; bases unmatched to any gene: 13. In DNA, the CDR3 is TGTGCCAGCAGTTTATTGGGGGACTCAGGGGGGTGGAAACTGTTTTTT. It translates to CASSLLGDSGGWKLFF.

The rearrangement joins TRBV13 to TRBJ2-1; 7 bases fit TRBD2. CDR1 is PRHDT and CDR2 is FYEKMQ in the germline V gene (reference sequence). CDR3 length: 17 residues. With V trimmed by 4 bases and J by 1 base, 10 bases remained unmatched. In nucleotides, the CDR3 is TGTGCCAGCAGCTCCCTCCAGAGCGGGACGTCCTACAATGAGCAGTTCTTC. Amino acids: CASSSLQSGTSYNEQFF.

The genes are TRBV7-3 and TRBJ2-1; TRBD1 aligns across 8 bases. The CDR3 spans 14 residues. V was pared by 5 bases and J by 7 bases, with 7 bases of the junction left unmatched. Germline assignment: CDR1 SGHTA and CDR2 FQGTGA. The CDR3 loop reads CASSLRTGKNEQFF. As DNA, the CDR3 is TGTGCCAGCAGCCTACGGACAGGGAAGAATGAGCAGTTCTTC.

This clone was observed a handful of times. The chain combines TRBV19 with TRBJ1-6, with TRBD1 as a possible D gene (5 bases). The CDR3 totals 12 residues. Per the germline V gene, CDR1 is LNHDA and CDR2 is SQIVND (reference sequence). V lost 6 bases and J lost 11, with 11 bases in between. This CDR3 is CASSTRDPPLHF. CDR3 DNA sequence: TGTGCCAGTAGCACCAGGGATCCACCCCTCCACTTT.

The V call is TRBV9, the J call TRBJ2-7; D unresolved. The CDR3 runs 14 residues. CDR1 and CDR2 (germline): SGDLS, YYNGEE. The V end lost 0 bases, the J end lost 2 bases, and 9 bases lay between the germline ends. CDR3 protein: CASSVVETAYEQYF. For the CDR3, the DNA is TGTGCCAGCAGCGTAGTGGAGACCGCCTACGAGCAGTACTTC.

The V gene is TRBV6-4, the J gene TRBJ1-6; D remains unclear. This CDR3 has 15 residues. Trimming pared 6 bases from V and 0 bases from J, leaving 9 bases between. Looked up from germline, CDR1 is MRHNA and CDR2 is SNTAGT. The CDR3 sequence: CASRGGDSYNSPLHF. The CDR3 DNA reads TGTGCCAGCAGGGGAGGAGACTCCTATAATTCACCCCTCCACTTT.

V and J are TRBV6-1 and TRBJ1-4, with TRBD1 matching 7 bases. Germline V gives CDR1 MNHNS, CDR2 SASEGT. V shed 7 bases and J 0 bases; nucleotides not matched to a gene: 5. The CDR3 runs to 15 residues. As DNA, the CDR3 is TGTGCCAGCAAAACAGGGGCGGCAACTAATGAAAAACTGTTTTTT. Amino acids: CASKTGAATNEKLFF.

The V call is TRBV18, the J call TRBJ1-2; tentative D call: TRBD1 (6 bases). CDR3 length: 13 residues. V dropped 6 bases and J dropped 4 bases, with 12 bases sitting between them. CDR1 and CDR2 from the germline V gene are KGHSH and LQKENI. Written as DNA, the CDR3 is TGTGCCAGCTCCCCTACAGGGAGCTATGGCTACACCTTC. As protein: CASSPTGSYGYTF.